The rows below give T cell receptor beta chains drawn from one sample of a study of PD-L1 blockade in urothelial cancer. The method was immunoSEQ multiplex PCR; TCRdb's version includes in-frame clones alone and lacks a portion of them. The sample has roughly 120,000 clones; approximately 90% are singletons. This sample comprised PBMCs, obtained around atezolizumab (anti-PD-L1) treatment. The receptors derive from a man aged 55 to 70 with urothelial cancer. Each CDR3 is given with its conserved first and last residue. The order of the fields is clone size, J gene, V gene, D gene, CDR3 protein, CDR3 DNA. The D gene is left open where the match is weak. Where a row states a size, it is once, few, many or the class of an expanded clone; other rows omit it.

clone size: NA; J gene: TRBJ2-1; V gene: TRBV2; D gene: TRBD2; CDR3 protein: CASRALAGGNYNEQFF; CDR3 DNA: TGTGCCAGCAGAGCACTAGCGGGGGGGAACTACAATGAGCAGTTCTTC
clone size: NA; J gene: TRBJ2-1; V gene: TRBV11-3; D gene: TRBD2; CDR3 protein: CASSSRASGRTGEQFF; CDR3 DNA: TGTGCCAGCAGCTCACGGGCTAGCGGGAGGACCGGTGAGCAGTTCTTC
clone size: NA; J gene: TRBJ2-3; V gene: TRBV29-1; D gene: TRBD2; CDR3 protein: CSVGRLAASTDTQYF; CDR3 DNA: TGCAGCGTTGGGAGACTAGCGGCTAGCACAGATACGCAGTATTTT
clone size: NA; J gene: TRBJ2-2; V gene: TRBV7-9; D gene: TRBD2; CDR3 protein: CASSLLAGPPGELFF; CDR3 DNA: TGTGCCAGCAGTCTATTAGCGGGTCCCCCCGGGGAGCTGTTTTTT
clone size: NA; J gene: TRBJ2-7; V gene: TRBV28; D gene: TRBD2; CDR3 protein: CASSLSGRDEQYF; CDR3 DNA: TGTGCCAGCAGTTTGAGCGGGAGGGACGAGCAGTACTTC
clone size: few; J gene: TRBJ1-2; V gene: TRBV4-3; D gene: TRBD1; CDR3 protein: CASSGTAYGYTF; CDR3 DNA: TGCGCCAGCAGCGGGACAGCCTATGGCTACACCTTC
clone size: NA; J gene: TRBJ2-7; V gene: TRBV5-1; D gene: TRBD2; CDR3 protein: CASSLGGVLAGGPSSSTVQYF; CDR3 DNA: TGCGCCAGCAGCCTCGGGGGAGTACTAGCGGGAGGGCCCTCCTCGTCTACTGTGCAGTACTTC
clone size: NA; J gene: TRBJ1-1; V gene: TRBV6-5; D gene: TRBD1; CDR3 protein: CASSYSGQPRNTEAFF; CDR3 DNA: TGTGCCAGCAGTTACTCGGGACAGCCTAGGAACACTGAAGCTTTCTTT
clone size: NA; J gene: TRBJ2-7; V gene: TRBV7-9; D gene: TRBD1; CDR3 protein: CASSSRTGAGEQYF; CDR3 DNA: TGTGCCAGCAGCTCACGGACAGGGGCGGGCGAGCAGTACTTC
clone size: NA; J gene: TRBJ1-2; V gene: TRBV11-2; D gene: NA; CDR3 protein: CASSYGGGRNYGYTF; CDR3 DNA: TGTGCCAGCAGTTACGGGGGGGGGCGAAACTATGGCTACACCTTC
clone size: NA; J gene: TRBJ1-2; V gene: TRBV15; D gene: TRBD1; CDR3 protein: CATSTRTGGGYTF; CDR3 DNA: TGTGCCACCAGCACGAGGACAGGGGGGGGCTACACCTTC
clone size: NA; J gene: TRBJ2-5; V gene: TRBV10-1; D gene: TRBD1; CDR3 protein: CASSDLNGQGKETQYF; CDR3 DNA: TGCGCCAGCAGTGACCTAAACGGACAGGGTAAAGAGACCCAGTACTTC